The clone carrying this T cell receptor beta chain appeared a few times. This entry comes from a study of blood T cell repertoires in COVID-19. Study at large: The United States, Italy and Spain supplied acute and convalescent COVID-19 samples. In each case, the material was cDNA or gDNA derived from T cells, B-cell-depleted T cells, or PBMCs.

Per the authors' pipeline: It was from reference gene primer amplification that nucleated cell counts were estimated. Generated by immunoSEQ multiplex PCR, the TCRdb table keeps only in-frame clones and is missing some. D and trimming come from the DNA, and the V and J calls and clone size come from that table. The repertoire has about 74,000 clones, 84% of them found once; the top ten carry around 35%. CDR3 length: 13 residues. In germline, CDR1 is LNHNV, CDR2 YYDKDF (reference sequence). Trimming cost V 3 bases and J 8 bases, with 12 bases left between them. The J gene is TRBJ2-3, the V gene TRBV15, with TRBD2 as a possible D gene (6 bases). The receptor was derived from a man in his sixties or seventies with acute or convalescent COVID-19. The specimen sequenced was peripheral blood. CDR3 sequence: CATSSGGVGTQYF. The DNA for the CDR3 is TGTGCCACCAGCAGCGGAGGGGTAGGTACGCAGTATTTT. The full variable domain, its missing parts supplied by reference TRBV15 and TRBJ2-3, is DAMVIQNPRYQVTQFGKPVTLSCSQTLNHNVMYWYQQKSSQAPKLLFHYYDKDFNNEADTPDNFQSRRPNTSFCFLDIRSPGLGDTAMYLCATSSGGVGTQYFGPGTRLTVL.